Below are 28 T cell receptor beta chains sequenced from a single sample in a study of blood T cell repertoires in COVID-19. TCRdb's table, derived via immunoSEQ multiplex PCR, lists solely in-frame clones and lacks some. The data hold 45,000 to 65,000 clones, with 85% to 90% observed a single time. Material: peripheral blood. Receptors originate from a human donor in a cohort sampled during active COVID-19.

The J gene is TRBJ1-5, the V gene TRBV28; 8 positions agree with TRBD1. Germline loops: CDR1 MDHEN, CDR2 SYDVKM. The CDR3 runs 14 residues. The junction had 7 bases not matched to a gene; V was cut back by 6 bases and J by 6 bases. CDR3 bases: TGTGCCAGCAGACAGACAGGGGAGGGTCAGCCCCAGCATTTT. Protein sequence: CASRQTGEGQPQHF.

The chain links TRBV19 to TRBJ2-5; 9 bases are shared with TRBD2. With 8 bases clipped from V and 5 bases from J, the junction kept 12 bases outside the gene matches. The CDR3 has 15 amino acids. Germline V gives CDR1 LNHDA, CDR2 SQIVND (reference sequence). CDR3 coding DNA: TGTGCCAGTTCGATGAGCGGGGGGTCCCGGGAGACCCAGTACTTC. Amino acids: CASSMSGGSRETQYF. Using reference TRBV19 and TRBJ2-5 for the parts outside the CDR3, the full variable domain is DGGITQSPKYLFRKEGQNVTLSCEQNLNHDAMYWYRQDPGQGLRLIYYSQIVNDFQKGDIAEGYSVSREKKESFPLTVTSAQKNPTAFYLCASSMSGGSRETQYFGPGTRLLVL.

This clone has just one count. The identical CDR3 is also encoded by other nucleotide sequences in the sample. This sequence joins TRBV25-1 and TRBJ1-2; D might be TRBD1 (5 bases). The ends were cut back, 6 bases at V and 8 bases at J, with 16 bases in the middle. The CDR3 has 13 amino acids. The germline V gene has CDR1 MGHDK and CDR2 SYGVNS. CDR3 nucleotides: TGTGCCAGCAGCCCAAGGGGAGGAAGCGGCTACACCTTC. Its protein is CASSPRGGSGYTF.

The DNA of the CDR3 is TGCGCCAGCAGCCAAGACCCCGGGACTAGCGCGTCAGATACGCAGTATTTT. It encodes CASSQDPGTSASDTQYF. The V call is TRBV4-1, the J call TRBJ2-3; 10 bases fit TRBD2. V lost 0 bases, J lost 4 bases, and 7 bases stayed unmatched. The CDR3 length is 17 residues. CDR1 and CDR2 (germline): MGHRA, YSYEKL.

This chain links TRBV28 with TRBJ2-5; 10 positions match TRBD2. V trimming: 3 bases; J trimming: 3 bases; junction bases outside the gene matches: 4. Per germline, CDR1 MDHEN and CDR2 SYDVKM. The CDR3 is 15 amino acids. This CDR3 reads CASSFPAGGEETQYF. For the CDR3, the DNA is TGTGCCAGCAGTTTCCCAGCGGGGGGGGAAGAGACCCAGTACTTC. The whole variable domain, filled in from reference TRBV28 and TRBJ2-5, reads DVKVTQSSRYLVKRTGEKVFLECVQDMDHENMFWYRQDPGLGLRLIYFSYDVKMKEKGDIPEGYSVSREKKERFSLILESASTNQTSMYLCASSFPAGGEETQYFGPGTRLLVL.

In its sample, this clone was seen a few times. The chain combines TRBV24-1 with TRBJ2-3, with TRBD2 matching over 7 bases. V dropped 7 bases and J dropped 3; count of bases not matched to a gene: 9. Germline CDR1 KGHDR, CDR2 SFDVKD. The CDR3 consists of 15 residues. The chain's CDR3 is CATRRAGEATDTQYF. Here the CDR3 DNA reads TGTGCCACCAGGAGGGCGGGGGAGGCTACAGATACGCAGTATTTT.

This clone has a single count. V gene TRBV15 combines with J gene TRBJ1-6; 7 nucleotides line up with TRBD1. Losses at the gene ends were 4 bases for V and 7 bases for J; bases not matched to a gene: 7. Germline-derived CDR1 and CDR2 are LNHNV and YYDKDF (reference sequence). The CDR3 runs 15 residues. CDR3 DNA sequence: TGTGCCACCAGCACCCGACAGGGACTCAATTCACCCCTCCACTTT. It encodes CATSTRQGLNSPLHF.

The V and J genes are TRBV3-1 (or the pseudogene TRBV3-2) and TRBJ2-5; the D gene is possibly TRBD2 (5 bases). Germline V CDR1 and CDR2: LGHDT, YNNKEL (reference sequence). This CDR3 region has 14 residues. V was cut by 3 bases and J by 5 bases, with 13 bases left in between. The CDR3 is CASSQNTRSETQYF. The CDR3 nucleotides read TGTGCCAGCAGCCAGAACACTAGAAGTGAGACCCAGTACTTC.

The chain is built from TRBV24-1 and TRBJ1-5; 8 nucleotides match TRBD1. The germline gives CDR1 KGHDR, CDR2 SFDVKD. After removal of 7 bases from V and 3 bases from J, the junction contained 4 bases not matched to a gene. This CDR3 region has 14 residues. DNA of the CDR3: TGTGCCACCAGCGGACAGGGATACAATCAGCCCCAGCATTTT. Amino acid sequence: CATSGQGYNQPQHF.

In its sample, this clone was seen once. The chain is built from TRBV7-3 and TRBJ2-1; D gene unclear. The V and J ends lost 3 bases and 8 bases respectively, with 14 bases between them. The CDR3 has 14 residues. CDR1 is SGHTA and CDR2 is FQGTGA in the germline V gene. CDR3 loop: CASSLNTASDEQFF. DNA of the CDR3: TGTGCCAGCAGCTTGAATACCGCATCGGATGAGCAGTTCTTC.

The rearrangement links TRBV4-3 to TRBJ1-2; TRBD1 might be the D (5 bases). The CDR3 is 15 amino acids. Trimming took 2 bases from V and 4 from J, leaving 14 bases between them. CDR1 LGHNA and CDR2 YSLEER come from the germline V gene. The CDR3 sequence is CASSQSDRALYGYTF. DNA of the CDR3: TGCGCCAGCAGCCAATCAGACAGAGCCCTCTATGGCTACACCTTC.

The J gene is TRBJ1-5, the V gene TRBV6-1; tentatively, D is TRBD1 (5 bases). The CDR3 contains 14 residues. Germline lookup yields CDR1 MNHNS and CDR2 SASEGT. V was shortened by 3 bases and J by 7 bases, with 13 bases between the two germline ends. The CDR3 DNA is TGTGCCAGCAGTGATCCAGGGTTAGGCCAGCCCCAGCATTTT. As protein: CASSDPGLGQPQHF.

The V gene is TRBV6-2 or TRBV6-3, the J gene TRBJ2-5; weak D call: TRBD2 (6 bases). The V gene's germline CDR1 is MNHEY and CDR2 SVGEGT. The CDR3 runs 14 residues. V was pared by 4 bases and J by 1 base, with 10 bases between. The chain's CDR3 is CASSSGGIQETQYF. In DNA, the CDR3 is TGTGCCAGCAGTTCGGGCGGGATCCAAGAGACCCAGTACTTC.

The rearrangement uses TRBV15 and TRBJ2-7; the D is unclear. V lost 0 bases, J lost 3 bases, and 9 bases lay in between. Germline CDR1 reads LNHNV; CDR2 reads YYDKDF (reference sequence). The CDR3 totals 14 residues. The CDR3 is CATSREAGIYEQYF. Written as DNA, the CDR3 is TGTGCCACCAGCAGAGAGGCAGGTATCTACGAGCAGTACTTC.

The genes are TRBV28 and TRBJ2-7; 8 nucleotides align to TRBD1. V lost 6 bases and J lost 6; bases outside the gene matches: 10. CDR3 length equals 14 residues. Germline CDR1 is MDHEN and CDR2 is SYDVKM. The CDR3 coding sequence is TGTGCCAGCAGCAGGGGGCGCCTTGCGTCCGAGCAGTACGTC. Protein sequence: CASSRGRLASEQYV.

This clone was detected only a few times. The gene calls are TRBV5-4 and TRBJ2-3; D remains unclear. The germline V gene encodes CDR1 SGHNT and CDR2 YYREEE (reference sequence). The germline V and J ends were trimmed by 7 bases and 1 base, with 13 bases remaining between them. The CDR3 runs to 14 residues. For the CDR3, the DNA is TGTGCCAGCGCCCTGGGCCCTGGCACAGATACGCAGTATTTT. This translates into CASALGPGTDTQYF.

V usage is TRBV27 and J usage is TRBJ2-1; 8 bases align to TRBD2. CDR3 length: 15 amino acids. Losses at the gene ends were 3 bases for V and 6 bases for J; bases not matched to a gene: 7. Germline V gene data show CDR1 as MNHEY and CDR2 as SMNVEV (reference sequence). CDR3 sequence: CASSFTGGEGNEQFF. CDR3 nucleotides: TGTGCCAGCAGTTTCACGGGGGGGGAGGGCAATGAGCAGTTCTTC.

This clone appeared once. DNA of the CDR3: TGTGCCAGCAGCTTAAATATAGACTATGGCTACACCTTC. Residues: CASSLNIDYGYTF. This chain joins TRBV7-8 and TRBJ1-2, with unresolved D. The CDR3 runs to 13 residues. Germline assignment: CDR1 SGHVS and CDR2 FQNEAQ. The V end lost 2 bases, the J end lost 3 bases, and 7 bases lay between the germline ends.

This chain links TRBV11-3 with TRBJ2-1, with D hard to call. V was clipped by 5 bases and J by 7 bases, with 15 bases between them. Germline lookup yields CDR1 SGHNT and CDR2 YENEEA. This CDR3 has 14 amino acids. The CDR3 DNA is TGTGCCAGCAGCCGAGAAGAGGTTAAGAATGAGCAGTTCTTC. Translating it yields CASSREEVKNEQFF.

CDR3 residues: CASSPVIPTELGEKLFF. CDR3 sequence (DNA): TGTGCCAGCAGCCCAGTCATCCCGACAGAACTCGGCGAAAAACTGTTTTTT. The rearrangement links TRBV7-8 to TRBJ1-4; possible D gene TRBD1, 5 bases. The length of the CDR3 is 17 residues. Germline V lookup: CDR1 SGHVS, CDR2 FQNEAQ. The ends were cut back, 5 bases at V and 8 bases at J, with 24 bases in the middle. Looking up the rest from reference TRBV7-8 and TRBJ1-4 gives the full variable domain: GAGVSQSPRYKVAKRGQDVALRCDPISGHVSLFWYQQALGQGPEFLTYFQNEAQLDKSGLPSDRFFAERPEGSVSTLKIQRTQQEDSAVYLCASSPVIPTELGEKLFFGSGTQLSVL.

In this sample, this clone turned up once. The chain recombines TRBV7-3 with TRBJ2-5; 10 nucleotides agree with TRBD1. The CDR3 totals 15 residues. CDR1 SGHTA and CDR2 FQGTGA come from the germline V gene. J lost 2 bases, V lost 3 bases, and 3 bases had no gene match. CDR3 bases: TGTGCCAGCAGCTTCACGGGACAGGGGCAAGAGACCCAGTACTTC. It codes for CASSFTGQGQETQYF.

The CDR3 protein is CASRPDKHTEAFF. CDR3 nucleotides: TGTGCCAGCAGGCCGGACAAACACACTGAAGCTTTCTTT. The rearrangement links TRBV28 to TRBJ1-1; perhaps TRBD1 as D (5 bases). Germline V gene lookup returns CDR1 MDHEN and CDR2 SYDVKM. The CDR3 extends over 13 amino acids. V lost 6 bases and J lost 3, with 11 bases in between.

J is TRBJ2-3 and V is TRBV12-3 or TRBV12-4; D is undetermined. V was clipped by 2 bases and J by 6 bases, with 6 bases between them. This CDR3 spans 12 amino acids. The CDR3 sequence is CASSLPGDTQYF. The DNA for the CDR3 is TGTGCCAGCAGTTTACCCGGGGATACGCAGTATTTT.

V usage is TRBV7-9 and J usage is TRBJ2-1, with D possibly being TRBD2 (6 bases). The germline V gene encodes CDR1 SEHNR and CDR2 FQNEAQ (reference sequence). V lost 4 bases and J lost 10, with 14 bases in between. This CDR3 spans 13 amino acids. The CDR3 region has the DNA TGTGCCAGCAGCTCCCCGGGGACTTCAGAGCAGTTCTTC. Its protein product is CASSSPGTSEQFF.

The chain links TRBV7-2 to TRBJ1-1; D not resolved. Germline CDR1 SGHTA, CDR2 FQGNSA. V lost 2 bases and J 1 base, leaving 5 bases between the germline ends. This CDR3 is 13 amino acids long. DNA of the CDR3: TGTGCCAGCAGCTTAAAAGCGAACACTGAAGCTTTCTTT. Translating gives CASSLKANTEAFF.

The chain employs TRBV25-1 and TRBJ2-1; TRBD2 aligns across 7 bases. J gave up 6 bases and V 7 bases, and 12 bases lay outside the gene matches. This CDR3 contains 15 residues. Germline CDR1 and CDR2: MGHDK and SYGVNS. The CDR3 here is CASTHLGTIRNEQFF. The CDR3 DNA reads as TGTGCCAGCACTCACCTAGGGACTATACGCAATGAGCAGTTCTTC.

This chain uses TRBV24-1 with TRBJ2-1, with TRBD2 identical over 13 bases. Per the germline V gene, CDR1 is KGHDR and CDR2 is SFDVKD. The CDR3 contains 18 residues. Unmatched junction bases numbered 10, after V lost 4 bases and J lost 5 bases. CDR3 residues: CATSDQPGTSGIHNEQFF. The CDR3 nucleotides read TGTGCCACCAGTGACCAACCAGGGACTAGCGGGATTCACAATGAGCAGTTCTTC.

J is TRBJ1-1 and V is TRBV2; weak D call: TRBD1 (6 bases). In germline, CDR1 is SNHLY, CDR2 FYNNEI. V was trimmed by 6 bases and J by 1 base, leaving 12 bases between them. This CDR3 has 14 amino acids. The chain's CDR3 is CASRSGAGNTEAFF. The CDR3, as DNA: TGTGCCAGCAGGTCAGGGGCCGGGAACACTGAAGCTTTCTTT.